The 28 T cell receptor beta chains listed next were all sequenced from one sample in a study of spatial heterogeneity in lung cancer (dated by TCRdb to the late 2010s). Taken with the paper, the label for time point translates to: sample taken at primary tumor resection. TCR sequencing used whole RNA extracted from tumor and nontumor lung tissue, or from cryopreserved PBMC samples, without cell sorting. Library construction relied on 5' RACE. The instrument given in TCRdb is NextSeq 500. Using fastp at Q25 and MiXCR, TCRdb reprocessed the public reads and kept productive beta chains. Rows with one shared CDR3 protein collapse into an entry with the most common genes and DNA. The sample table records more than 8,000 distinct CDR3 sequences; approximately 7.8% of these occur just once. The ten biggest clones cover 25% to 30% of the sample. Sequencing was performed on PBMCs, taken at surgery. The source is a female donor with early-stage non-small cell lung cancer.

Ten or more counts support this clonotype. The chain couples TRBV29-1 to TRBJ2-5; D is ambiguous. This CDR3 is built from 14 residues. Trimming pared 4 bases from V and 4 bases from J, leaving 16 bases between. Germline V gene data show CDR1 as SQVTM and CDR2 as ANQGSEA. CDR3 in amino acids: CSVAGVRSRETQYF. The CDR3 DNA reads TGCAGCGTTGCTGGGGTGCGATCAAGAGAGACCCAGTACTTC.

This clonotype showed up many times. The chain employs TRBV7-2 and TRBJ2-1; 10 positions agree with TRBD1. The CDR3 is 13 amino acids. CDR1 is SGHTA, CDR2 FQGNSA, per germline. V dropped 4 bases and J dropped 10; count of bases not matched to a gene: 4. CDR3 in amino acids: CASSSTGGEEQFF. In DNA form, the CDR3 reads TGTGCCAGCAGCTCGACAGGGGGCGAGGAGCAGTTCTTC.

Many counts were recorded for this clonotype. The chain has TRBV18 and TRBJ1-4; D ambiguous. CDR3 length equals 13 residues. Trimming cost V 3 bases and J 8 bases, with 10 bases left between them. CDR1 and CDR2 (germline): KGHSH, LQKENI. CDR3: CASSPSPGEKLFF. The CDR3 nucleotides are TGTGCCAGCTCACCTTCCCCGGGGGAAAAACTGTTTTTT.

The sample holds many counts of this clonotype. The CDR3 region is CASSQVRREQYF. As DNA, the CDR3 is TGTGCCAGCAGCCAAGTTCGGCGCGAGCAGTACTTC. V usage is TRBV3-1 and J usage is TRBJ2-7; D gene ambiguous. This CDR3 comprises 12 residues. Trimming took off 1 base at V and 6 bases at J, with 7 bases between the two ends. Looked up from germline, CDR1 is LGHDT and CDR2 is YNNKEL (reference sequence).

Relative to its sample, this clonotype is medium-sized (0.01 to 0.1%). J is TRBJ2-7 and V is TRBV11-2; D ambiguous. This CDR3 has 14 residues. From germline, CDR1 is SGHAT and CDR2 FQNNGV. V was pared by 3 bases and J by 3 bases, with 12 bases between. CDR3 nucleotide sequence: TGTGCCAGCAGCTTCTACATATACGGCTACGAGCAGTACTTC. This codes for CASSFYIYGYEQYF. Full variable domain (rest looked up from reference TRBV11-2 and TRBJ2-7): EAGVAQSPRYKIIEKRQSVAFWCNPISGHATLYWYQQILGQGPKLLIQFQNNGVVDDSQLPKDRFSAERLKGVDSTLKIQPAKLEDSAVYLCASSFYIYGYEQYFGPGTRLTVT.

This clonotype is judged medium-sized (0.01 to 0.1%). The V and J genes are TRBV7-9 and TRBJ2-7; 9 nucleotides line up with TRBD1. This CDR3 is built from 14 residues. J lost 2 bases, V lost 4 bases, and 3 bases had no gene match. The V gene's germline CDR1 is SEHNR and CDR2 FQNEAQ (reference sequence). The CDR3: CASSWGQGPYEQYF. CDR3 DNA: TGTGCCAGCAGCTGGGGACAGGGACCCTACGAGCAGTACTTC.

The chain uses TRBV11-2 and TRBJ2-7, with TRBD2 identical over 10 bases. V gave up 4 bases and J gave up 7 bases; unmatched junction bases: 4. Germline V gene data show CDR1 as SGHAT and CDR2 as FQNNGV. This CDR3 spans 13 amino acids. CDR3 amino acids: CASSSSGRGEQYF. The CDR3 coding sequence is TGTGCCAGCAGCTCTAGCGGGAGAGGTGAGCAGTACTTC. Full variable domain (missing parts from reference TRBV11-2 and TRBJ2-7): EAGVAQSPRYKIIEKRQSVAFWCNPISGHATLYWYQQILGQGPKLLIQFQNNGVVDDSQLPKDRFSAERLKGVDSTLKIQPAKLEDSAVYLCASSSSGRGEQYFGPGTRLTVT.

This clonotype was picked up many times. The chain joins TRBV3-1 to TRBJ1-4; D call uncertain. Germline CDR1 LGHDT, CDR2 YNNKEL (reference sequence). CDR3 length: 14 amino acids. The germline V and J ends were trimmed by 5 bases and 4 bases, with 11 bases remaining between them. The CDR3 nucleotides read TGTGCCAGCAGCTACTACCGGGATAATGAAAAACTGTTTTTT. Its protein product is CASSYYRDNEKLFF.

This clonotype was seen ten or more times. The J gene is TRBJ1-2, the V gene TRBV3-1; 8 bases agree with TRBD1. The V gene end was trimmed by 5 bases and the J gene end by 2 bases; junction bases not matched to a gene: 4. Germline V gene lookup returns CDR1 LGHDT and CDR2 YNNKEL (reference sequence). This CDR3 contains 14 residues. The CDR3 DNA follows: TGTGCCAGCAGCGTCTCAGGGGGCAACTATGGCTACACCTTC. Amino acids: CASSVSGGNYGYTF. The complete variable domain, with remaining parts taken from reference TRBV3-1 and TRBJ1-2, reads DTAVSQTPKYLVTQMGNDKSIKCEQNLGHDTMYWYKQDSKKFLKIMFSYNNKELIINETVPNRFSPKSPDKAHLNLHINSLELGDSAVYFCASSVSGGNYGYTFGSGTRLTVV.

This clonotype was picked up one time. The genes are TRBV4-3 and TRBJ2-4, with D tentatively TRBD1 or TRBD2 (5 bases each). This CDR3 spans 15 amino acids. Germline V gene data show CDR1 as LGHNA and CDR2 as YSLEER. Trimming took off 1 base at V and 3 bases at J, with 10 bases between the two ends. The DNA of the CDR3 is TGCGCCAGCAGCCAAGGTAGAGGGGTCAAAAACATTCAGTACTTC. As protein: CASSQGRGVKNIQYF.

This clonotype was counted at least ten times. The J gene is TRBJ2-1, the V gene TRBV6-6; D gene uncertain. The CDR3 sequence is 13 residues long. Germline CDR1 is MNHNY and CDR2 is SVGAGI (reference sequence). Trimming pared 5 bases from V and 7 bases from J, leaving 12 bases between. The CDR3 protein is CASSAQTENEQFF. The CDR3 DNA reads as TGTGCCAGCAGTGCGCAGACCGAAAATGAGCAGTTCTTC.

Ten or more counts support this clonotype. The chain couples TRBV4-2 to TRBJ2-1, with D hard to call. The CDR3 spans 13 residues. Per the germline V gene, CDR1 is LGHNA and CDR2 is YNFKEQ. Trimming took 3 bases from V and 5 from J, leaving 8 bases between them. CDR3 DNA: TGTGCCAGCAGCCACCAAGGAGACAATGAGCAGTTCTTC. Translating it yields CASSHQGDNEQFF.

This clonotype was counted ten times or more. This sequence joins TRBV19 and TRBJ2-2; 12 bases map to TRBD2. Germline CDR1 LNHDA, CDR2 SQIVND (reference sequence). This CDR3 has 15 residues. With V trimmed by 6 bases and J by 5 bases, 4 bases remained unmatched. This CDR3 reads CASRRLAGGTGELFF. The CDR3 DNA sequence: TGTGCCAGTAGACGGCTAGCGGGAGGGACCGGGGAGCTGTTTTTT.

This clonotype was found many times. CDR3 DNA: TGTGCCAGCAGCCAGCCGGGGTTCCGGGAGACCCAGTACTTC. It yields the protein CASSQPGFRETQYF. J is TRBJ2-5 and V is TRBV7-9, with D possibly matching TRBD2 (5 bases). In germline, CDR1 is SEHNR, CDR2 FQNEAQ (reference sequence). The CDR3 is 14 residues long. V lost 5 bases, J lost 5 bases, and 15 bases lay in between.

This clonotype occurred many times. This chain links TRBV29-1 with TRBJ1-3, with D maybe TRBD1 (5 bases). The V gene's germline CDR1 is SQVTM and CDR2 ANQGSEA. The length of the CDR3 is 14 residues. V shed 3 bases and J shed 3 bases, with 12 bases lying between them. The CDR3 loop is CSVEEGTVGNTIYF. CDR3 DNA sequence: TGCAGCGTTGAGGAAGGGACGGTTGGAAACACCATATATTTT.

This clonotype occurred many times. CDR3 loop: CASSYSTGFDTEAFF. DNA for the CDR3: TGTGCCAGCAGTTACTCGACAGGGTTCGACACTGAAGCTTTCTTT. V usage is TRBV6-5 and J usage is TRBJ1-1, with 7 bases matching TRBD1. Per the germline V gene, CDR1 is MNHEY and CDR2 is SVGAGI. The junction had 4 bases not matched to a gene; V was cut back by 0 bases and J by 3 bases. CDR3 length equals 15 residues.

There are many counts of this clonotype. The chain combines TRBV20-1 with TRBJ2-5; TRBD2 matches 12 bases. The CDR3 has 18 amino acids. Trimming removed 0 bases from V and 2 bases from J; junction bases left unmatched: 10. In germline, CDR1 is DFQATT, CDR2 SNEGSKA (reference sequence). The CDR3 coding sequence is TGCAGTGCTAGAGAGGGTTTACTAGCGGGAGGCCCTCAAGAGACCCAGTACTTC. This sequence encodes CSAREGLLAGGPQETQYF.

This clonotype has just a few counts. The chain carries TRBV7-2 and TRBJ2-5; D uncertain. The germline V gene has CDR1 SGHTA and CDR2 FQGNSA. The CDR3 runs 14 residues. With 2 bases removed from V and 1 base from J, the gap between germline ends came to 8 bases. As DNA, the CDR3 is TGTGCCAGCAGCTTAAGATACGGCCAAGAGACCCAGTACTTC. Translating it yields CASSLRYGQETQYF.

In this sample, this clonotype is medium-sized. V and J are TRBV10-1 and TRBJ2-7; 9 bases match TRBD1. V lost 6 bases, J lost 0 bases, and 6 bases stayed unmatched. The germline CDR1 and CDR2 sequences are WNHNN and SYGVQD (reference sequence). The CDR3 extends over 15 amino acids. The CDR3 sequence is CASSPRDRDSYEQYF. DNA of the CDR3: TGCGCCAGCAGCCCCCGGGACAGGGACTCCTACGAGCAGTACTTC.

This clonotype was found many times. V and J are TRBV5-8 and TRBJ1-1; D is unclear. Trimming stripped 2 bases from V and 4 bases from J, with 9 bases between. The CDR3 spans 13 residues. Germline V CDR1 and CDR2: SGHTS, YDEGEE. The CDR3 DNA reads as TGTGCCAGCAGCTTCGTTCTCAGCACTGAAGCTTTCTTT. Residues: CASSFVLSTEAFF.

Judged by abundance, this clonotype is medium-sized. The rearrangement uses TRBV2 and TRBJ1-3; D ambiguous. In germline, CDR1 is SNHLY, CDR2 FYNNEI. The CDR3 extends over 15 amino acids. V was clipped by 6 bases and J by 4 bases, with 16 bases between them. In DNA form, the CDR3 reads TGTGCCAGCAGCAGGATGAGGCCCGTCGGAAACACCATATATTTT. Amino acid sequence: CASSRMRPVGNTIYF.

This clonotype was recorded at least ten times. The rearrangement uses TRBV25-1 and TRBJ1-4; 7 nucleotides match TRBD1. The CDR3 totals 15 residues. With V trimmed by 1 base and J by 4 bases, 3 bases remained unmatched. CDR1 is MGHDK and CDR2 is SYGVNS in the germline V gene. CDR3 in DNA: TGTGCCAGCAGTGAATTGACAGGGCTTAATGAAAAACTGTTTTTT. Residues: CASSELTGLNEKLFF.

The chain combines TRBV10-3 with TRBJ2-4, with a weak D call TRBD2 (5 bases). V lost 8 bases and J lost 0, with 8 bases in between. Germline V gene lookup returns CDR1 ENHRY and CDR2 SYGVKD. The CDR3 extends over 13 amino acids. This CDR3 reads CAIRGSAKNIQYF. In nucleotides, the CDR3 is TGTGCCATCCGAGGGTCAGCCAAAAACATTCAGTACTTC.

This clonotype was recorded many times. V usage is TRBV9 and J usage is TRBJ2-1, with unresolved D. CDR1 is SGDLS and CDR2 is YYNGEE in the germline V gene. Trimming left V 0 bases short and J 6 bases short, with 10 bases between. The CDR3 length is 14 residues. CDR3 protein: CASSVGIPPNEQFF. CDR3 nucleotide sequence: TGTGCCAGCAGCGTAGGTATACCTCCCAATGAGCAGTTCTTC.

The V gene is TRBV12-3 or TRBV12-4, the J gene TRBJ2-3; no clear D gene. This CDR3 comprises 15 residues. V was pared by 6 bases and J by 0 bases, with 13 bases between. CDR3 nucleotide sequence: TGTGCCAGCAGACAACAGCTTACTAGCACAGATACGCAGTATTTT. Translating it yields CASRQQLTSTDTQYF.

The chain combines TRBV12-3 or TRBV12-4 with TRBJ2-5; tentatively, D is TRBD2 (5 bases). Trimming removed 5 bases from V and 0 bases from J, with 7 bases in between. CDR3 length: 13 amino acids. CDR3: CASSPTNQETQYF. The CDR3, as DNA: TGTGCCAGCAGTCCGACTAACCAAGAGACCCAGTACTTC.

This clonotype ranks as medium-sized. The CDR3 nucleotides are TGTGCCAGCAGCTCAGGACAGGGATCTTCACCCCTCCACTTT. This gives the protein CASSSGQGSSPLHF. The chain is built from TRBV5-4 and TRBJ1-6; 8 bases are a match to TRBD1. This CDR3 is 14 amino acids long. J was trimmed by 9 bases and V by 3 bases; bases with no gene match: 5. Germline CDR1 SGHNT, CDR2 YYREEE (reference sequence).

This clonotype was seen many times. The chain links TRBV3-1 to TRBJ1-2; D not certain. Germline CDR1 and CDR2: LGHDT and YNNKEL (reference sequence). The CDR3 has 13 amino acids. V was pared by 0 bases and J by 4 bases, with 6 bases between. The CDR3 DNA reads as TGTGCCAGCAGCCAAGAACAGATCTATGGCTACACCTTC. Its protein product is CASSQEQIYGYTF.